These T cell receptor beta chains were read from a single sample in a study of blood T cell repertoires in COVID-19. Sequencing used immunoSEQ multiplex PCR; TCRdb keeps in-frame clones, though not all of them. The sample consists of 140,000 to 150,000 clones, 80% to 90% of them appearing once. The sample comprised peripheral blood. These receptors originate from a woman aged 45-65 years with active or convalescent COVID-19. Each CDR3 is given with its conserved first and last residue. Each record gives: CDR3 length, J gene, clone size, V gene, D gene, CDR3 protein, CDR3 DNA. The D gene is left open where the match is weak. For some rows the clone size is stated as once, few or many, or as a class when expanded; others skip it.

17,TRBJ2-1,NA,TRBV7-3,TRBD2,CASSLGTGREGYNEQFF,TGTGCCAGCAGCTTAGGGACGGGCCGGGAGGGGTACAATGAGCAGTTCTTC
13,TRBJ1-5,once,TRBV12-3/TRBV12-4,NA,CASSNTLEQPQHF,TGTGCCAGCAGCAATACCCTCGAGCAGCCCCAGCATTTT
12,TRBJ1-3,NA,TRBV30,NA,CAGLSSGNTIYF,TGTGCCGGTCTAAGCTCTGGAAACACCATATATTTT
14,TRBJ2-7,NA,TRBV4-2,NA,CASSQEILSGEQYF,TGTGCCAGCAGCCAAGAGATTTTAAGCGGGGAGCAGTACTTC
16,TRBJ2-5,NA,TRBV5-1,TRBD2,CASSLGGGGVRETQYF,TGCGCCAGCAGCTTGGGGGGCGGGGGAGTCCGAGAGACCCAGTACTTC
14,TRBJ2-7,NA,TRBV5-8,TRBD2,CAGGTSGWAYEQYF,TGTGCCGGGGGGACTAGCGGGTGGGCCTACGAGCAGTACTTC
15,TRBJ2-7,NA,TRBV19,NA,CASRRAAGEAYEQYF,TGTGCCAGTAGACGCGCGGCAGGGGAAGCGTACGAGCAGTACTTC
16,TRBJ2-5,NA,TRBV11-2,NA,CASSPWASALQETQYF,TGTGCCAGCAGCCCCTGGGCTTCCGCCCTTCAAGAGACCCAGTACTTC
19,TRBJ2-1,once,TRBV7-7,TRBD2,CASSLGPGTSGGSYNEQFF,TGTGCTAGCAGCTTAGGCCCCGGGACTAGCGGGGGATCTTACAATGAGCAGTTCTTC
17,TRBJ1-2,NA,TRBV13,TRBD1,CASSLYPWTGVPYGYTF,TGTGCCAGCAGCTTATACCCTTGGACAGGGGTTCCCTATGGCTACACCTTC
14,TRBJ2-3,NA,TRBV3-1/TRBV3-2,NA,CASSQGLGADTQYF,TGTGCCAGCAGCCAAGGACTCGGTGCAGATACGCAGTATTTT
14,TRBJ2-1,NA,TRBV12-5,NA,CASGLQGLGNEQFF,TGTGCTAGTGGTTTGCAGGGTTTGGGCAATGAGCAGTTCTTC
14,TRBJ2-3,NA,TRBV27,NA,CASSSQARSDTQYF,TGTGCCAGCAGTTCACAAGCTAGGAGCGATACGCAGTATTTT
13,TRBJ2-1,NA,TRBV5-1,TRBD1,CASSLGDRNEQFF,TGCGCCAGCAGCTTGGGGGACAGGAATGAGCAGTTCTTC
16,TRBJ2-3,NA,TRBV7-9,NA,CASSLGLGENTDTQYF,TGTGCCAGCAGCTTAGGGCTCGGAGAAAACACAGATACGCAGTATTTT
15,TRBJ1-1,NA,TRBV4-1,NA,CASSQDIRGNTEAFF,TGCGCCAGCAGCCAAGATATAAGGGGAAACACTGAAGCTTTCTTT
13,TRBJ1-2,NA,TRBV30,NA,CAWSARTVWGYTF,TGTGCCTGGAGTGCCCGGACAGTATGGGGCTACACCTTC
15,TRBJ2-7,NA,TRBV28,TRBD2,CASSSYGTISYEQYF,TGTGCCAGCAGTTCTTATGGGACTATCTCCTACGAGCAGTACTTC
16,TRBJ1-1,few,TRBV11-3,TRBD1,CASSLGAGTANTEAFF,TGTGCCAGCAGCTTAGGAGCCGGGACAGCGAACACTGAAGCTTTCTTT
15,TRBJ1-4,NA,TRBV2,TRBD1,CASSDTGAINEKLFF,TGTGCCAGCAGTGATACAGGGGCGATTAATGAAAAACTGTTTTTT
14,TRBJ2-1,NA,TRBV6-2/TRBV6-3,TRBD2,CASSYSGAGVAQFF,TGTGCCAGCAGTTACAGTGGTGCGGGAGTGGCTCAGTTCTTC
15,TRBJ2-5,NA,TRBV6-2/TRBV6-3,NA,CASSDVDRGEETQYF,TGTGCCAGCAGCGACGTCGACCGGGGAGAAGAGACCCAGTACTTC
15,TRBJ1-2,NA,TRBV2,TRBD1,CASSERDRINYGYTF,TGTGCCAGCAGTGAGCGGGACAGAATTAACTATGGCTACACCTTC
15,TRBJ1-3,once,TRBV5-4,NA,CASSQFQASGNTIYF,TGTGCCAGCAGCCAATTTCAGGCCTCTGGAAACACCATATATTTT
15,TRBJ1-4,NA,TRBV4-3,NA,CASSQEWTANEKLFF,TGCGCCAGCAGCCAAGAATGGACAGCTAATGAAAAACTGTTTTTT
15,TRBJ1-5,NA,TRBV4-1,NA,CASSQESRVDQPQHF,TGCGCCAGCAGCCAAGAAAGCAGGGTGGATCAGCCCCAGCATTTT
16,TRBJ2-2,NA,TRBV9,TRBD2,CASSAAGWGGAGELFF,TGTGCCAGCAGCGCCGCAGGGTGGGGAGGGGCCGGGGAGCTGTTTTTT
19,TRBJ2-7,NA,TRBV11-3,NA,CASSSPYAVGHRSSYEQYF,TGTGCCAGCAGCTCTCCCTATGCGGTGGGACACCGAAGCTCCTACGAGCAGTACTTC
15,TRBJ1-1,NA,TRBV4-3,NA,CASSQDLAGVTEAFF,TGCGCCAGCAGCCAAGACCTTGCGGGGGTCACTGAAGCTTTCTTT
15,TRBJ2-5,NA,TRBV28,TRBD1,CASSFSGDREETQYF,TGTGCCAGCAGTTTCTCCGGGGACAGAGAAGAGACCCAGTACTTC
15,TRBJ1-1,NA,TRBV30,NA,CAWEIGASWGTEAFF,TGTGCCTGGGAGATTGGGGCCTCTTGGGGCACTGAAGCTTTCTTT
14,TRBJ2-1,NA,TRBV19,NA,CASKEYSSYNEQFF,TGTGCCAGTAAGGAGTATAGCTCCTACAATGAGCAGTTCTTC
14,TRBJ1-2,NA,TRBV7-2,TRBD1,CASSPTGGFYGYTF,TGTGCCAGCAGCCCGACAGGGGGCTTCTATGGCTACACCTTC
14,TRBJ2-1,NA,TRBV28,TRBD1,CASSRRTGWNEQFF,TGTGCCAGCAGTCGTCGGACAGGGTGGAATGAGCAGTTCTTC
15,TRBJ2-1,NA,TRBV7-3,TRBD1,CASSLMGTGVNEQFF,TGTGCCAGCAGCTTAATGGGGACAGGGGTCAATGAGCAGTTCTTC
13,TRBJ1-4,few,TRBV18,NA,CASRLATNEKLFF,TGTGCCAGCCGACTAGCGACTAATGAAAAACTGTTTTTT
16,TRBJ1-2,NA,TRBV2,NA,CASSEQAPLSNYGYTF,TGTGCCAGCAGTGAGCAGGCACCTTTATCTAACTATGGCTACACCTTC
15,TRBJ1-1,NA,TRBV29-1,NA,CSVVRETVWNTEAFF,TGCAGCGTTGTGAGGGAAACCGTTTGGAACACTGAAGCTTTCTTT
14,TRBJ2-3,NA,TRBV28,TRBD1,CASSPTGGENTQYF,TGTGCCAGCAGCCCTACAGGGGGCGAAAATACGCAGTATTTT
15,TRBJ1-6,NA,TRBV29-1,NA,CSVGLEGAYNSPLHF,TGCAGCGTTGGGTTAGAGGGAGCCTATAATTCACCCCTCCACTTT
14,TRBJ1-1,few,TRBV7-2,NA,CASRLWDTNTEAFF,TGTGCCAGCCGGCTCTGGGACACTAACACTGAAGCTTTCTTT